This TCR beta chain was retrieved from a study of T cell responses to AZD1222 COVID-19 vaccine. Findings and limits, study-wide: Sampled repertoires all dated from after the peak T cell response. The donor cohort was predominantly white British with a female majority, and clonal diversity may have been underestimated. Breadth and depth of Spike-specific TCRs rose after two AZD1222 doses. Spike as a whole was targeted by vaccine-associated CD4 TCRs, dominant at 160-218 and 743-854.

A word on this clone: Its antigen is undetermined.

Sequencing used immunoSEQ multiplex PCR; TCRdb keeps in-frame clones, though not all of them. This table holds roughly 100,000 clones, roughly 80% found once. The germline V gene has CDR1 GTSNPN and CDR2 SVGIG (reference sequence). This CDR3 is 13 amino acids long. V lost 3 bases, J lost 4 bases, and 12 bases lay in between. The sample was peripheral blood, taken on day 0 of AZD1222 vaccination. The origin of this receptor is an adult in good health. V and J are TRBV30 and TRBJ1-1; D ambiguous. The CDR3, as DNA: TGTGCCTGGAGGGGGTTGGCAGGCACTGAAGCTTTCTTT. It is translated as CAWRGLAGTEAFF.